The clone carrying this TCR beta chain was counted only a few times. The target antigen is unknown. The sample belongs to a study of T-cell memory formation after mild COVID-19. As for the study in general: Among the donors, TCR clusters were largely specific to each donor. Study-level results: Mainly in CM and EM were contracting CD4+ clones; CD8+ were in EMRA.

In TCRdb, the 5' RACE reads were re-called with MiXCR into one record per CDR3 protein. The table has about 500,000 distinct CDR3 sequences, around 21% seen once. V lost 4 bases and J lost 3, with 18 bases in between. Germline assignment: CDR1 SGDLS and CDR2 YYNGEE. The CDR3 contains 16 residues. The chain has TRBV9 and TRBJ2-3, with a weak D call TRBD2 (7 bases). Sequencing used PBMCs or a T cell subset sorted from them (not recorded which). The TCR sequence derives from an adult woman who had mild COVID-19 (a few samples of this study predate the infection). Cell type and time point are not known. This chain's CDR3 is CASSTRGGGTTDTQYF. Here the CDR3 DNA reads TGTGCCAGCAGCACCCGGGGAGGGGGAACGACAGATACGCAGTATTTT.